The sequence of this T cell receptor (beta chain) was determined in a study of T cell repertoires in cytomegalovirus infection. Across the whole study: Both a matching HLA type and CMV infection were indicated by public TCR beta signatures.

Comments on this clonotype: Its matching antigen is unknown.

The CDR3 sequence is 17 residues long. Germline-derived CDR1 and CDR2 are LGHNA and YSLEER. Trimming left V 0 bases short and J 0 bases short, with 14 bases between. TCRdb itself ran the reads through MiXCR, one entry per CDR3 protein. The sample has some 920,000 distinct CDR3 sequences, around 30% seen once. The V gene is TRBV4-3, the J gene TRBJ1-1, with D possibly matching TRBD1 (5 bases). The sample consisted of cultured CD8+ T cells from PBMCs, taken from culture after CMV antigen stimulation. This TCR derives from a human donor in good health (CMV status not recorded). Some clones in this sample may be carry-over from other donors' samples. Written as DNA, the CDR3 is TGCGCCAGCAGCCAAGATCGAGTAGGGGACCTGAACACTGAAGCTTTCTTT. Translating it yields CASSQDRVGDLNTEAFF.